This T cell receptor beta chain was recovered during a study of blood T cell repertoires in COVID-19. Libraries were prepared by immunoSEQ multiplex PCR; TCRdb keeps only in-frame clonotypes and omits some of them. This repertoire shows roughly 180,000 clones, 81% found once; its top ten account for 8% to 13%. Trimming shortened V by 2 bases and J by 3 bases, and 10 bases separated the two germline ends. CDR1 is LNHDA, CDR2 SQIVND, per germline (reference sequence). The CDR3 loop spans 14 amino acids. What was sequenced was peripheral blood. The rearrangement uses TRBV19 and TRBJ1-1, with a tentative D call TRBD1 (6 bases). The sequence was obtained from a woman between 40 and 50 years old with COVID-19, enrolled during active disease. The DNA of the CDR3 is TGTGCCAGTAGTATATACCCAGGGGACACTGAAGCTTTCTTT. Protein: CASSIYPGDTEAFF.